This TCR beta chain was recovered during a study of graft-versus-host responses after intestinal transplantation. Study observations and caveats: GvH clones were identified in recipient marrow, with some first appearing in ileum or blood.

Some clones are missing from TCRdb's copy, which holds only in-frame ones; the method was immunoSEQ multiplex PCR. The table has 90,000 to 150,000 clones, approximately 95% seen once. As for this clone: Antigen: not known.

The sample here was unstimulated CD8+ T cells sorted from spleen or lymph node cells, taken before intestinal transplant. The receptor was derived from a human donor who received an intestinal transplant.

Here the CDR3 reads CASSFQRGPYEQYF. CDR3 DNA: TGTGCCAGCAGCTTCCAGCGGGGCCCCTACGAGCAGTACTTC. The chain couples TRBV11-2 to TRBJ2-5, with 7 bases identical to TRBD2. The J call is doubtful: the DNA matches TRBJ2-7 better. CDR1 is SGHAT and CDR2 is FQNNGV in the germline V gene. This CDR3 region has 14 residues.